Shown below are 8 T cell receptor beta chains from a single sample sequenced in a study of T cell clusters in autoimmune cytopenias. Some 40,000 genome equivalents of blood DNA were amplified for TRB. One tube held mixed TRB-A and TRB-B primer pools for touch-down PCR. TCRdb reprocessed the multiplex PCR reads and reports one entry per CDR3 protein, with no DNA. Seen in this sample are about 8,400 distinct CDR3 sequences; the ten most common clones hold more than 4%. Sequenced material: peripheral blood. The source of these receptors is a human donor with an autoimmune cytopenia or autoimmune hepatitis (not recorded which).

Measured by frequency, this clonotype is medium-sized. V gene TRBV24-1 combines with J gene TRBJ1-1. Germline V gene lookup returns CDR1 KGHDR and CDR2 SFDVKD. The CDR3 runs to 14 residues. CDR3 sequence reads: CATREGSVNTEAFF.

This clonotype is medium-sized by frequency. The chain couples TRBV20-1 to TRBJ1-2; absent DNA, TCRdb's TRBD1 call cannot be checked. From germline, CDR1 is DFQATT and CDR2 SNEGSKA (reference sequence). This CDR3 spans 12 amino acids. The CDR3 spells CSAPDLNYGYTF.

V gene TRBV19 combines with J gene TRBJ2-1; TCRdb gives TRBD1 as the D gene, but with no DNA this cannot be confirmed. The CDR3 has 17 amino acids. Germline V gene sequence: CDR1 LNHDA, CDR2 SQIVND (reference sequence). CDR3 residues: CASSNSHRDPSYNEQFF.

The chain has TRBV5-4 and TRBJ1-1; TCRdb calls TRBD1, which cannot be checked without DNA. This CDR3 is 14 amino acids long. From germline, CDR1 is SGHNT and CDR2 YYREEE (reference sequence). The CDR3 protein is CASSSDRGRTEAFF.

V and J are TRBV4-3 and TRBJ2-7. Germline V CDR1 and CDR2: LGHNA, YSLEER. CDR3 length: 15 residues. CDR3 residues: CASSQEVSYSYEQYF.

This rearrangement joins TRBV4-2 to TRBJ2-2. Germline V gives CDR1 LGHNA, CDR2 YNFKEQ. This CDR3 is 16 amino acids long. CDR3 amino acids: CASSQDADQDTGELFF.

This clonotype registers medium-sized (0.01 to 0.1%) by frequency. The rearrangement uses TRBV11-2 and TRBJ2-5. This CDR3 has 14 amino acids. Germline CDR1 is SGHAT and CDR2 is FQNNGV. The CDR3 is CASSTRTSQETQYF.

This rearrangement joins TRBV12-5 to TRBJ2-1. Germline-derived CDR1 and CDR2 are LGHNT and FRNRAP. The CDR3 spans 13 residues. This CDR3 reads CASGLYSYNEQFF. Filled out from reference TRBV12-5 and TRBJ2-1, the complete variable domain reads DARVTQTPRHKVTEMGQEVTMRCQPILGHNTVFWYRQTMMQGLELLAYFRNRAPLDDSGMPKDRFSAEMPDATLATLKIQPSEPRDSAVYFCASGLYSYNEQFFGPGTRLTVL.